This is a list of T cell receptor beta chains from one sample in a study of T cell repertoires in cytomegalovirus infection. Each CDR3 protein gets one entry after TCRdb re-called the reads with MiXCR. The sample lists under 200,000 distinct CDR3 sequences, about 30% seen once, with 31% in the top ten. Source material: PBMCs. Receptor source: a human donor in good health (CMV status not recorded). Some clones in this sample may be carry-over from other donors' samples. Each CDR3 is given with its conserved first and last residue. A D gene is named only where the DNA matches it firmly. A row's size may be missing; if present it is once, few, many or a size class.

j_gene | len | d_gene | abundance | v_gene | CDR3nt | CDR3aa
TRBJ2-1 | 15 | . | few | TRBV3-1 | TGTGCCAGCAGCCAGGGACCGGACAGCCACAATGAGCAGTTCTTC | CASSQGPDSHNEQFF
TRBJ1-5 | 15 | . | few | TRBV7-2 | TGTGCCAGCAGCTCTCGGGCAGGGCAGGGTCAGCCCCAGCATTTT | CASSSRAGQGQPQHF
TRBJ1-2 | 12 | . | few | TRBV7-2 | TGTGCCAGCAGCCAGGACAACTATGGCTACACCTTC | CASSQDNYGYTF
TRBJ2-3 | 16 | TRBD2 | . | TRBV3-1 | TGTGCCAGCAGCCTAGGCGTGGCGGGGGGGCGGCATACGCAGTATTTT | CASSLGVAGGRHTQYF
TRBJ2-7 | 14 | . | few | TRBV2 | TGTGCCAGCACCTCCCGTAATGAAACCTACGAGCAGTACTTC | CASTSRNETYEQYF
TRBJ1-5 | 17 | . | . | TRBV7-8 | TGTGCCAGCAGCTTACTCCCCCTACGGGACCGAAATCAGCCCCAGCATTTT | CASSLLPLRDRNQPQHF
TRBJ2-7 | 16 | TRBD1 | few | TRBV28 | TGTGCCAGCAGTCCCAGAACACTCGGACAGGGGAACGAGCAGTACTTC | CASSPRTLGQGNEQYF
TRBJ1-2 | 14 | . | few | TRBV7-9 | TGTGCCAGCAGCTCACACAGGCGCCCCAGCCTAGACACCTTC | CASSSHRRPSLDTF
TRBJ2-5 | 11 | TRBD2 | . | TRBV29-1 | TGCAGCGTTGGAGGCGGGGGAGACCAGTACTTC | CSVGGGGDQYF
TRBJ2-7 | 15 | . | . | TRBV7-3 | TGTGCCAGCAGCCCCGACAGGTTGAGCTCCTACGAGCAGTACTTC | CASSPDRLSSYEQYF
TRBJ2-1 | 15 | TRBD2 | few | TRBV29-1 | TGCAGCGTTCAAGGAGGACTAGCAAACTACAATGAGCAGTTCTTC | CSVQGGLANYNEQFF
TRBJ1-3 | 14 | . | . | TRBV20-1 | TGCAGTGCCTCCCGGGCCAGCTCTGGAAACACCATATATTTT | CSASRASSGNTIYF
TRBJ1-1 | 13 | . | . | TRBV6-1 | TGTGCCAGCAGTGAAGGGGTGTGGACTGAAGCTTTCTTT | CASSEGVWTEAFF
TRBJ1-1 | 16 | TRBD1 | many | TRBV7-9 | TGTGCCAGCAGCCCGATTGGAGACAGGGGCAAGACTGAAGCTTTCTTT | CASSPIGDRGKTEAFF
TRBJ1-2 | 13 | . | few | TRBV29-1 | TGCAGCGTTGCTGGTGACGCGGGCTATGGCTACACCTTC | CSVAGDAGYGYTF
TRBJ1-2 | 14 | TRBD1 | . | TRBV2 | TGTGCCAGCAGTGAACAGGGGACAGAGTATGGCTACACCTTC | CASSEQGTEYGYTF
TRBJ1-2 | 14 | . | few | TRBV14 | TGTGCCAGCAGCCAAGATTTCAGGGGAGGAGGCTACACCTTC | CASSQDFRGGGYTF
TRBJ1-1 | 17 | . | . | TRBV19 | TGTGCCAGTAGTATTGGGGGAGCGGAGGCAGGGAACACTGAAGCTTTCTTT | CASSIGGAEAGNTEAFF
TRBJ1-4 | 15 | . | once | TRBV15 | TGTGCCACCAGCAGAGATGGAGGGGACGGTGAAAAACTGTTTTTT | CATSRDGGDGEKLFF
TRBJ2-5 | 14 | . | few | TRBV7-2 | TGTGCCAGCAGGTCTGGCGTGAACCAAGAGACCCAGTACTTC | CASRSGVNQETQYF
TRBJ2-1 | 15 | TRBD1 | . | TRBV30 | TGTGCCTTTTCGACAGGGGCCAGCTCCTACAATGAGCAGTTCTTC | CAFSTGASSYNEQFF
TRBJ2-7 | 12 | . | . | TRBV29-1 | TGCAGCGTTAGACTCGGAGGGTACGAGCAGTACTTC | CSVRLGGYEQYF
TRBJ1-2 | 13 | . | . | TRBV25-1 | TGTGCCAGCGGGGAGGGTTTTAACTATGGCTACACCTTC | CASGEGFNYGYTF